These T cell receptor beta chains were read from a single sample in a study of OX40 agonist ivuxolimab in advanced cancers. The protocol was immunoSEQ multiplex PCR, while the TCRdb copy is restricted to in-frame clones and leaves out a portion. Here the sample spans 70,000 or so clones, approximately 80% being singletons. Sequencing was performed on CD4+ or CD8+ T cells sorted from blood, taken in a trial of the OX40 agonist ivuxolimab. The receptors originated from an adult with an advanced solid tumor such as melanoma, head and neck, liver or kidney cancer. Both conserved end residues are part of each CDR3. D genes are given only for firm matches. Clone sizes are given selectively: once, few, many, or a class where the clone is expanded.

.	TRBV18	TRBJ2-5	.	CASSPQKQTRQETQYF	TGCGCCAGCTCACCGCAAAAACAGACAAGGCAAGAGACCCAGTACTTC
.	TRBV11-2	TRBJ2-3	.	CASSLGQAVDTQYF	TGTGCCAGCAGCCTTGGTCAGGCCGTGGATACGCAGTATTTT
.	TRBV15	TRBJ2-2	.	CATSRELGNTGELFF	TGTGCCACCAGCAGAGAACTGGGGAACACCGGGGAGCTGTTTTTT
.	TRBV28	TRBJ2-3	.	CASSFVRGTDTQYF	TGTGCCAGCAGTTTCGTTAGGGGCACAGATACGCAGTATTTT
TRBD2	TRBV11-2	TRBJ2-7	.	CASSQLAGSYEQYF	TGTGCCAGCAGTCAACTAGCGGGGAGTTACGAGCAGTACTTC
.	TRBV28	TRBJ1-1	.	CASSFGSALMNTEAFF	TGTGCCAGCAGTTTCGGGTCAGCCCTTATGAACACTGAAGCTTTCTTT
.	TRBV29-1	TRBJ2-3	.	CSGIDRSSTDTQYF	TGCAGCGGGATCGACAGGTCTAGCACAGATACGCAGTATTTT
TRBD2	TRBV19	TRBJ2-6	.	CASSTEAGSSGANVLTF	TGTGCCAGTAGTACTGAAGCGGGGTCCTCTGGGGCCAACGTCCTGACTTTC
.	TRBV10-3	TRBJ2-7	.	CAISGRGGNYEQYF	TGTGCCATCAGTGGCAGGGGGGGAAACTACGAGCAGTACTTC
TRBD1	TRBV25-1	TRBJ2-5	.	CASSSNRDRDGETQYF	TGTGCCAGCAGTTCAAACCGGGACAGGGATGGAGAGACCCAGTACTTC
TRBD1	TRBV27	TRBJ2-7	.	CASSLLSRGNNEQYF	TGTGCCAGCAGTTTATTGTCCAGGGGGAACAACGAGCAGTACTTC
.	TRBV5-4	TRBJ1-1	.	CASSLEGGPMNTEAFF	TGTGCCAGCAGCTTGGAGGGGGGACCTATGAACACTGAAGCTTTCTTT
TRBD1	TRBV18	TRBJ1-1	.	CASSSGQVYTEAFF	TGTGCCAGCTCATCGGGACAGGTCTACACTGAAGCTTTCTTT
.	TRBV19	TRBJ1-5	.	CASTILGSGSGQPQHF	TGTGCCAGTACCATATTGGGGTCCGGATCTGGACAGCCCCAGCATTTT
.	TRBV5-6	TRBJ1-4	few	CASSWGGRGEKLFF	TGTGCCAGCAGCTGGGGAGGACGAGGGGAAAAACTGTTTTTT
.	TRBV6-1	TRBJ1-1	.	CAALISPRNTEAFF	TGTGCCGCCCTTATCAGTCCGCGGAACACTGAAGCTTTCTTT
.	TRBV11-2	TRBJ2-5	.	CASSLVRSQETQYF	TGTGCCAGCAGCTTAGTACGGTCCCAAGAGACCCAGTACTTC
.	TRBV28	TRBJ1-6	.	CASSLPGAGNSPLHF	TGTGCCAGCAGTTTACCTGGGGCAGGGAATTCACCCCTCCACTTT
TRBD2	TRBV5-1	TRBJ2-3	.	CASSSWGTSGNTDTQYF	TGCGCCAGCAGCTCCTGGGGGACTAGCGGGAACACAGATACGCAGTATTTT
.	TRBV5-1	TRBJ1-2	.	CASWGLDGYTF	TGCGCCAGCTGGGGGTTAGATGGCTACACCTTC
TRBD1	TRBV6-1	TRBJ2-2	.	CASSEARDRGSGELFF	TGTGCCAGCAGTGAAGCGCGGGACAGGGGGTCCGGGGAGCTGTTTTTT
.	TRBV13	TRBJ2-5	.	CASSLRGRVGETQYF	TGTGCCAGCAGCTTAAGAGGCAGGGTAGGAGAGACCCAGTACTTC
TRBD2	TRBV4-2	TRBJ2-3	.	CASSQASLAGGLDTQYF	TGTGCCAGCAGCCAAGCCTCTCTAGCGGGGGGGCTAGATACGCAGTATTTT
TRBD2	TRBV11-3	TRBJ2-3	once	CASSEGTSGETDTQYF	TGTGCCAGCAGCGAGGGGACTAGCGGGGAGACAGATACGCAGTATTTT
.	TRBV6-5	TRBJ1-2	.	CASCKRQNYGYTF	TGTGCCAGCTGTAAAAGGCAGAACTATGGCTACACCTTC
.	TRBV2	TRBJ1-5	.	CASHNGGRDQPQHF	TGTGCCAGCCACAACGGGGGGCGCGATCAGCCCCAGCATTTT
.	TRBV27	TRBJ1-4	.	CASSFLGEKLFF	TGTGCCAGCAGTTTCCTCGGTGAAAAACTGTTTTTT
TRBD2	TRBV5-1	TRBJ2-3	.	CASTPTIMGGGPSTDTQYF	TGCGCCAGCACGCCCACTATTATGGGCGGGGGACCTAGCACAGATACGCAGTATTTT
TRBD1	TRBV18	TRBJ2-2	.	CASSPTTGGAGELFF	TGTGCCAGCTCACCAACGACAGGGGGGGCCGGGGAGCTGTTTTTT
.	TRBV5-4	TRBJ1-1	.	CASSLARQGKVDTEAFF	TGTGCCAGCAGCTTGGCGAGGCAGGGTAAGGTGGACACTGAAGCTTTCTTT
TRBD1	TRBV5-1	TRBJ1-3	.	CASSLGSGGSGNTIYF	TGCGCCAGCAGCTTGGGCTCAGGGGGCTCTGGAAACACCATATATTTT
TRBD1	TRBV5-1	TRBJ2-3	.	CASSYGQGATDTQYF	TGCGCCAGCAGCTACGGACAGGGGGCAACTGATACGCAGTATTTT
.	TRBV19	TRBJ2-2	once	CASSIGVGFTGELFF	TGTGCCAGTAGTATAGGGGTGGGATTCACCGGGGAGCTGTTTTTT
.	TRBV5-1	TRBJ2-6	.	CASSFGGSGANVLTF	TGCGCCAGCAGCTTTGGGGGATCTGGGGCCAACGTCCTGACTTTC
TRBD2	TRBV6-4	TRBJ2-1	few	CALQGLAGIYEQFF	TGTGCCTTACAGGGGCTAGCGGGGATCTATGAGCAGTTCTTC
.	TRBV5-1	TRBJ2-5	.	CASSLEGETQYF	TGCGCCAGCAGCTTGGAGGGAGAGACCCAGTACTTC
.	TRBV6-5	TRBJ2-7	few	CASSYGSRGNSYEQYF	TGTGCCAGCAGTTATGGAAGTAGAGGGAACTCCTACGAGCAGTACTTC
.	TRBV29-1	TRBJ1-1	.	CSVRAAGNTEAFF	TGCAGCGTTAGGGCAGCCGGGAACACTGAAGCTTTCTTT
.	TRBV28	TRBJ1-4	once	CASSFRGGYNEKLFF	TGTGCCAGCAGTTTTCGTGGGGGCTATAATGAAAAACTGTTTTTT
.	TRBV7-9	TRBJ1-1	.	CASSIRQDTEAFF	TGTGCCAGCAGTATTAGACAGGACACTGAAGCTTTCTTT
TRBD1	TRBV18	TRBJ1-6	.	CASSLGTGYSPLHF	TGTGCCAGCTCACTGGGGACAGGATATTCACCCCTCCACTTT
.	TRBV7-9	TRBJ2-5	.	CASSLLGGETQYF	TGTGCCAGCAGCTTACTAGGGGGAGAGACCCAGTACTTC
.	TRBV11-2	TRBJ1-5	.	CASSLGTLSGQPQHF	TGTGCCAGCAGCTTAGGGACTCTTTCGGGTCAGCCCCAGCATTTT
TRBD1	TRBV27	TRBJ2-3	once	CASSSTDRGTDTQYF	TGTGCCAGCAGTTCGACGGACAGGGGCACGGATACGCAGTATTTT
.	TRBV14	TRBJ2-1	.	CASSQDPRTVQFF	TGTGCCAGCAGCCAAGATCCTAGGACAGTCCAGTTCTTC